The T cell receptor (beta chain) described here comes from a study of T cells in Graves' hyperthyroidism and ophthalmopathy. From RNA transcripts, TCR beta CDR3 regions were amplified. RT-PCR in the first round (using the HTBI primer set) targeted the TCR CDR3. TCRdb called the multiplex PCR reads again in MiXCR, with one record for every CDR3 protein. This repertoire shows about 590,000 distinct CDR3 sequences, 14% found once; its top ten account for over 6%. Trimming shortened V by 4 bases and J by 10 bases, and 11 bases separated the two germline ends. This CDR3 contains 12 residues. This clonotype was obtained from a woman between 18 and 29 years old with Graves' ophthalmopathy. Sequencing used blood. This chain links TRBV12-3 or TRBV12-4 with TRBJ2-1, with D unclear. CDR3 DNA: TGTGCCAGCAGTTCTATGTTATCCGAGCAGTTCTTC. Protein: CASSSMLSEQFF.